This TCR beta chain was identified in a study of T-cell memory formation after mild COVID-19. Sample barcodes and UMIs were carried by the TCR alpha and TCR beta cDNA libraries that 5'RACE generated with constant-segment primers. TCRdb independently ran MiXCR on the 5' RACE reads; one entry per CDR3 protein. The table includes fewer than 600,000 distinct CDR3 sequences, less than 25% detected once. Per the germline V gene, CDR1 is SGDLS and CDR2 is YYNGEE. The CDR3 is 16 amino acids. With V trimmed by 3 bases and J by 1 base, 5 bases remained unmatched. The chain carries TRBV9 and TRBJ2-3; TRBD2 agrees at 10 bases. The sequenced sample was PBMCs or a T cell subset sorted from them (not recorded which). The sequence was obtained from an adult woman who had mild COVID-19 (a few samples of this study predate the infection). Cell type and time point are not known. The CDR3 reads CASSGSSGGRTDTQYF. Here the CDR3 DNA reads TGTGCCAGCAGCGGTTCTAGCGGGGGCCGCACAGATACGCAGTATTTT.